This TCR beta chain emerged from a study of cytotoxic CD8 clonotypes in ibrutinib-treated CLL. With sequencing, the targeted depth ranged from 1 in 200,000 to 1 in 1 million T cells. The assay was immunoSEQ multiplex PCR, and TCRdb's table has in-frame clones only and misses some. The sample has 250,000 to 350,000 clones; roughly 76% are singletons. Trimming removed 6 bases at V and 3 bases at J, with 12 bases between. Germline V lookup: CDR1 LGHNA, CDR2 YSLEER. This CDR3 region has 13 residues. The rearrangement uses TRBV4-3 and TRBJ2-7; D remains ambiguous. Sequencing was performed on PBMCs, taken at disease progression, from a patient treated with ibrutinib. The clonotype comes from a human donor with chronic lymphocytic leukemia. CDR3: CASSHQDGYEQYF. As DNA, the CDR3 is TGCGCCAGCAGTCATCAGGACGGCTACGAGCAGTACTTC.